This T cell receptor beta chain emerged from a study of radiotherapy plus CTLA-4 blockade in lung cancer. Study details: Around 18% of enrolled patients responded objectively, and 25% to 40% had disease control. The study, taken as a whole, reports: In blood, after radiotherapy plus ipilimumab, tumor-derived TCR clones expanded.

Germline V CDR1 and CDR2: KGHSH, LQKENI. V was clipped by 1 base and J by 1 base, with 10 bases between them. The CDR3 loop spans 15 amino acids. Enrolled patients, whose metastatic non-small-cell lung cancer was chemo-refractory, received focal radiation plus CTLA-4 blockade with ipilimumab. Clones were read by immunoSEQ multiplex PCR, and TCRdb kept only the in-frame ones, dropping some. The table records more than 75,000 clones, 65% to 75% of them present only once. As for this clone: Its antigen is unidentified.

This chain uses TRBV18 with TRBJ1-1; perhaps TRBD1 as D (6 bases). The TCR sequence derives from a human donor with non-small cell lung cancer who had a partial response to radiotherapy plus ipilimumab. Some clones in this sample may be carry-over from other donors' samples. Sequenced material: peripheral blood, taken from a patient treated with radiotherapy plus ipilimumab. In nucleotides, the CDR3 is TGTGCCAGCTCACCACTGGGGGGGCCGAACACTGAAGCTTTCTTT. The encoded protein is CASSPLGGPNTEAFF.